This T cell receptor (beta chain) was obtained from a study of post-analysis software for immune sequencing data. Study-level points and caveats: Significantly decreased normalized Chao1 diversity was recorded for multiple sclerosis patients relative to controls. Controls had lower frequencies than patients of roughly five TRBV segments, which included TRBV5-6, TRBV5-1 and TRBV20-1.

Unique molecular identifiers were present in the TCR beta cDNA libraries. The source material, about 0.9 to 10 million T cells, gave rise to about 490,000 cDNA molecules. One entry per CDR3 protein results from TCRdb running MiXCR on the PCR reads. This sample carries about 820,000 distinct CDR3 sequences, about 57% of them seen once, and the ten largest clones take about 4.5%. About this clonotype: The antigen remains undetermined.

The V segment lost 5 bases and the J segment 4 bases; nucleotides outside the gene matches: 9. The CDR3 totals 15 residues. Germline CDR1 is DFQATT and CDR2 is SNEGSKA (reference sequence). Sequenced material: blood. The receptor was derived from a girl aged 5-17 years with multiple sclerosis. The rearrangement joins TRBV20-1 to TRBJ2-3; 10 nucleotides match TRBD2. The CDR3 here is CSAVNPSGSPDTQYF. The CDR3 DNA sequence: TGCAGTGCTGTAAACCCTAGCGGGAGCCCAGATACGCAGTATTTT.